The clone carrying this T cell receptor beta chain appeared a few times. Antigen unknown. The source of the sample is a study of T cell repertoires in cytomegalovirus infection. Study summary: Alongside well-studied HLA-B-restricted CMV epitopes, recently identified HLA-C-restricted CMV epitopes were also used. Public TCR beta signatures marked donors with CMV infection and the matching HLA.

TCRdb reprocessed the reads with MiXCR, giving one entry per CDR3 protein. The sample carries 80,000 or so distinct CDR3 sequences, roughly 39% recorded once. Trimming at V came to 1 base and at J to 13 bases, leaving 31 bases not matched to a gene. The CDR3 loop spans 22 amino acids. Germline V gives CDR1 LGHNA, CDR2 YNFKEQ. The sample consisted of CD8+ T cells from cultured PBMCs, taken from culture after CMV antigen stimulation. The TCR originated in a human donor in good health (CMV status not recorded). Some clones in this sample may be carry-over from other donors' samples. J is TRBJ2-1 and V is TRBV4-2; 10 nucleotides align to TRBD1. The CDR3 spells CASSQGDLRDRGPQDLTISQFF. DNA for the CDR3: TGTGCCAGCAGCCAAGGCGACCTCCGGGACAGGGGCCCTCAAGACCTTACAATCAGTCAGTTCTTC.